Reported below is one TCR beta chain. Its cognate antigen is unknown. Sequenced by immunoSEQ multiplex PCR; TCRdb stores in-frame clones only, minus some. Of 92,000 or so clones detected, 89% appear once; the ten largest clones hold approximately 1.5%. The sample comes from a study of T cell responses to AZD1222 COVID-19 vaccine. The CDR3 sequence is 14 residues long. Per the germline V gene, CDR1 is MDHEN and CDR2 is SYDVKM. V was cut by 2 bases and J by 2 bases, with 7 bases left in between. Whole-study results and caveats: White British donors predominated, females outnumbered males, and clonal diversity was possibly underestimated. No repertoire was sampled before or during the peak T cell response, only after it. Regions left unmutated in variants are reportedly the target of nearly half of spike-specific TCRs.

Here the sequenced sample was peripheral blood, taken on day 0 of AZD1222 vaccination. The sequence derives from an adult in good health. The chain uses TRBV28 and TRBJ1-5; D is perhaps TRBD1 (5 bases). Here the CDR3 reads CASSLIGGNQPQHF. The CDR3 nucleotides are TGTGCCAGCAGTTTAATAGGGGGCAATCAGCCCCAGCATTTT.